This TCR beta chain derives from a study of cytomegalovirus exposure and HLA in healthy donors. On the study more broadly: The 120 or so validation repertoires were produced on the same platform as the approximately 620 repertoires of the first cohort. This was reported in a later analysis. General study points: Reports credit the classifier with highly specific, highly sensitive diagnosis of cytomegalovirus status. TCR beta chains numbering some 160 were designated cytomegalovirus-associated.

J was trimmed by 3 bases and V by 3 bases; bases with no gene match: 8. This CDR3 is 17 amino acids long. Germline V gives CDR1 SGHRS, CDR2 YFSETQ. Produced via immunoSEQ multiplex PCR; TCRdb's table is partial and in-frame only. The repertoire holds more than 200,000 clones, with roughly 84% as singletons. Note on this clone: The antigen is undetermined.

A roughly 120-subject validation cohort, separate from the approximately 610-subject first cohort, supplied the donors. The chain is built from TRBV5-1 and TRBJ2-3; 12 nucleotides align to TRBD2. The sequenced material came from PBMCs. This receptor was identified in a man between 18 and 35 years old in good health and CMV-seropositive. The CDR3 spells CASSSGPSGRGTDTQYF. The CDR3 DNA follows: TGCGCCAGCAGCTCCGGACCTAGCGGGAGGGGGACAGATACGCAGTATTTT.